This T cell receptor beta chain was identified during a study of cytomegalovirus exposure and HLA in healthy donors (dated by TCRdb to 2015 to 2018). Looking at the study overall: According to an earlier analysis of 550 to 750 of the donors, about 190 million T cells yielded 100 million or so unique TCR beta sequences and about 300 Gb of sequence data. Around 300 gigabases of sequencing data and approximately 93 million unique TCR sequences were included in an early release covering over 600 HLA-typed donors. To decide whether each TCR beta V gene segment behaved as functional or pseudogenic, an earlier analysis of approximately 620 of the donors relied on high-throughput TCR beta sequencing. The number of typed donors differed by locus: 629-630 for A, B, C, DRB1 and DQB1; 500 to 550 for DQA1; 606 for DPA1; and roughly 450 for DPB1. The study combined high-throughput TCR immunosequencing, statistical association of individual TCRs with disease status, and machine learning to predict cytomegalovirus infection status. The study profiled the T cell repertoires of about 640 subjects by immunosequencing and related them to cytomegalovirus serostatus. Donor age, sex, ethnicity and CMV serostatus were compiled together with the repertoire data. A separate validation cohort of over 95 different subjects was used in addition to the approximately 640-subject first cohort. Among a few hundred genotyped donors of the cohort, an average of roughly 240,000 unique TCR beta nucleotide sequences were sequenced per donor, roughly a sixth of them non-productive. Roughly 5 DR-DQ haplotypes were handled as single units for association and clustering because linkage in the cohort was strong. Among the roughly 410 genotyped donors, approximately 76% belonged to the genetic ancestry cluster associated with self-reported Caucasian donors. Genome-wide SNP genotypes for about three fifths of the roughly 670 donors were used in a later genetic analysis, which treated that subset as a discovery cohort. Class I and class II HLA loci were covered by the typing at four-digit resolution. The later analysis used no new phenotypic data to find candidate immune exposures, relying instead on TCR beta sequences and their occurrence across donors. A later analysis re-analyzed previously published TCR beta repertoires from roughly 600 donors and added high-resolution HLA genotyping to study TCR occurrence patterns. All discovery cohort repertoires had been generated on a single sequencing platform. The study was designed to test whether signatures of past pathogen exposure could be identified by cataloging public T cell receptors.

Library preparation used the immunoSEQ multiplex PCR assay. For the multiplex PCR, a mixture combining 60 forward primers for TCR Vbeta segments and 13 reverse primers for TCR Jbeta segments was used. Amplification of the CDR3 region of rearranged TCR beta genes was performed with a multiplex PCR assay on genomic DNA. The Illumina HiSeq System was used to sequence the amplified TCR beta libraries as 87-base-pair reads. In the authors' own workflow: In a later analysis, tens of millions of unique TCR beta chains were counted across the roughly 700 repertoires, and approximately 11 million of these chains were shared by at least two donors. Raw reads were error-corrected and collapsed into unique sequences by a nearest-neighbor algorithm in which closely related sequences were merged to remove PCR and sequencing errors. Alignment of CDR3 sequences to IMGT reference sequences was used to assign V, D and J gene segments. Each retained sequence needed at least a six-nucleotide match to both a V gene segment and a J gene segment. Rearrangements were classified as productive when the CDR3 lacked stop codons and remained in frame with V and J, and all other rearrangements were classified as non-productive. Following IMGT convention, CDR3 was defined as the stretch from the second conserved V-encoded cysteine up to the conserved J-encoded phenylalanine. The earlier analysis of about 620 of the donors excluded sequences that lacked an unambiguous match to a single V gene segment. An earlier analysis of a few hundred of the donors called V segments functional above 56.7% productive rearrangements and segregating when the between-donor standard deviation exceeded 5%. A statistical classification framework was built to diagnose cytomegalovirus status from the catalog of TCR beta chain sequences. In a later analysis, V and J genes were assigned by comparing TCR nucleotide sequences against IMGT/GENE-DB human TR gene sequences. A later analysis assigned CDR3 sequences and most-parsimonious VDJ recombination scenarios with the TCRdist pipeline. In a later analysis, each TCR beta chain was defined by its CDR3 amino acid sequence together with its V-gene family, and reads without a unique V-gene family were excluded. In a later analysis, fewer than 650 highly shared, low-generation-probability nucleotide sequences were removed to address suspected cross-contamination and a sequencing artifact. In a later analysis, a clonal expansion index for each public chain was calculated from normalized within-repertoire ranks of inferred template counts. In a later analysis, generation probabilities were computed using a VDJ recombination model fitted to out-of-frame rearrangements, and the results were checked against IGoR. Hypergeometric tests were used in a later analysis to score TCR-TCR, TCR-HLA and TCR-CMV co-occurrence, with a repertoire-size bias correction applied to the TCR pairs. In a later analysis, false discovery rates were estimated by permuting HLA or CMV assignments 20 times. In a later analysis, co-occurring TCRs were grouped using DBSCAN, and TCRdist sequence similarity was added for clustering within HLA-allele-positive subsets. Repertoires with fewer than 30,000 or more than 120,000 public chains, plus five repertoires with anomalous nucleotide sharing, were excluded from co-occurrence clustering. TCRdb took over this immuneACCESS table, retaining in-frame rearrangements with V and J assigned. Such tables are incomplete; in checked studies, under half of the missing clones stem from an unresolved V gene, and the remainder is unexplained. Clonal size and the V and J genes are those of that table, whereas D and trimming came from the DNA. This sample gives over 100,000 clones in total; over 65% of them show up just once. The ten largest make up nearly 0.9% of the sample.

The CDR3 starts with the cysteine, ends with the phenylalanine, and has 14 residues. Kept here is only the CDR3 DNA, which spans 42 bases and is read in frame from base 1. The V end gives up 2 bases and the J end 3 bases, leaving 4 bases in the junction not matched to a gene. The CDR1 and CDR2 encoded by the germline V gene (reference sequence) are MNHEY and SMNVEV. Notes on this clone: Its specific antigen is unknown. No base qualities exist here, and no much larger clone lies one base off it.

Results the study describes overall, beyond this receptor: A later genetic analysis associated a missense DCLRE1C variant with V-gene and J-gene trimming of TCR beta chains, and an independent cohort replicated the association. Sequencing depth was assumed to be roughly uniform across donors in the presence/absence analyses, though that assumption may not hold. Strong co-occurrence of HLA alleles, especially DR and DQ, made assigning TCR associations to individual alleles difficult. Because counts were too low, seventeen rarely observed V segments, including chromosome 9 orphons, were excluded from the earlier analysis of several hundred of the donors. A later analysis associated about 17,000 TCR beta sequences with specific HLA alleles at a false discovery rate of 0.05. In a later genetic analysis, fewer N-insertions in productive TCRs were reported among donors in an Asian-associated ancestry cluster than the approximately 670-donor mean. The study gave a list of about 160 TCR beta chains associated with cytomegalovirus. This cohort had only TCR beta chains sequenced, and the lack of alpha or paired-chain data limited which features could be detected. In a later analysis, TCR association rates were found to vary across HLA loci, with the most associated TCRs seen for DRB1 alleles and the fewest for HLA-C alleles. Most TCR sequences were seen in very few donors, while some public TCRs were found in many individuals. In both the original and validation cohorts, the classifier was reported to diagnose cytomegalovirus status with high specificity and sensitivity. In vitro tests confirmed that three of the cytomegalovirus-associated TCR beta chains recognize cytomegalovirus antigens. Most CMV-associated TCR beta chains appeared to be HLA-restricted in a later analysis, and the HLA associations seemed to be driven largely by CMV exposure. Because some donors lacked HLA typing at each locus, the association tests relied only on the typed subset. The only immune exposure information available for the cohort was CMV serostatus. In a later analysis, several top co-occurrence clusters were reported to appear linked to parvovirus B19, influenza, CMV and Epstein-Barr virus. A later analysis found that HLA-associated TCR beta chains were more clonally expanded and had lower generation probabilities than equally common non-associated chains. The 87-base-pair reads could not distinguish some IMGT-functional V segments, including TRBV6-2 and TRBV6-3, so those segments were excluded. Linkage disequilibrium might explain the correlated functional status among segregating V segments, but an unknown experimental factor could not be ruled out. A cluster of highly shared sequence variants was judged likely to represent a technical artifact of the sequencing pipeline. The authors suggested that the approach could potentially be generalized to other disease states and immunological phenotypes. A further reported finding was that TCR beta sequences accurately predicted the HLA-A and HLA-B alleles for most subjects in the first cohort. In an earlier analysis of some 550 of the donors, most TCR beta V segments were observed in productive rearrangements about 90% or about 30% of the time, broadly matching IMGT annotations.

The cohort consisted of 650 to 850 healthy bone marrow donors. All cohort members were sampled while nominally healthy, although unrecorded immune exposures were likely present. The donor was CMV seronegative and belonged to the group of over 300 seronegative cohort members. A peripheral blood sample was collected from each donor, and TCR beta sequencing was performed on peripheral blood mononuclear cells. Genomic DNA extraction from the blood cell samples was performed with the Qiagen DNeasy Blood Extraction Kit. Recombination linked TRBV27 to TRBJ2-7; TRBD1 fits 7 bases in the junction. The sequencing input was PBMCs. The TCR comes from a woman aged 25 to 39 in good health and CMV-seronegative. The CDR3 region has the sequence CASSLEGANYEQYF. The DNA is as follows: TGTGCCAGCAGTTTAGAGGGGGCTAACTACGAGCAGTACTTC.